The present T cell receptor beta chain was sequenced within a study of blood T cells in healthy people across ages. This CDR3 is 12 amino acids long. The V and J ends lost 1 base and 9 bases respectively, with 8 bases between them. Germline lookup yields CDR1 SGHRS and CDR2 YFSETQ. It was with a sample-barcoded 5' primer and a J-beta primer mix that a second PCR of about 7 to 12 cycles was run. There were at least 3 million CDR3-containing paired-end reads obtained from each sample. TCRdb reprocessed the 5' RACE reads via MiXCR and lists one record per CDR3 protein. The table lists a few hundred thousand distinct CDR3 sequences, 25% to 35% of them singletons. General study results and limits: One million T cells yielded diversity estimates that were considered underestimates. Nothing was known about donor CMV status, and this possibly confounded expanded clonotype changes.

On this clonotype: The antigen is unknown.

This sample also belongs to another study, concerning T cells of mothers and their children.

The sequenced material came from blood. The receptor was derived from a boy between 2 and 10 years old in good health. The V call is TRBV5-1, the J call TRBJ2-1; the D is unclear. CDR3 in amino acids: CASSLNLREQFF. The CDR3 coding sequence is TGCGCCAGCAGCTTGAATTTACGTGAGCAGTTCTTC.